Presented here are 17 T cell receptor beta chains from one specimen sequenced in a study of cytomegalovirus exposure and HLA in healthy donors. Both 60 Vbeta primers and 13 Jbeta primers went into the PCR. Sequenced by immunoSEQ multiplex PCR; TCRdb stores in-frame clones only, minus some. The table shows 100,000 to 150,000 clones, with 65% to 80% occurring only once. Sequencing input: PBMCs. Receptor source: a male donor in good health and CMV-seropositive.

This clone came up a few times. The rearrangement joins TRBV14 to TRBJ2-1, with unresolved D. The CDR3 loop spans 13 amino acids. The V gene's germline CDR1 is SGHDN and CDR2 FVKESK. V lost 0 bases to trimming and J lost 6 bases, with 6 bases between them. The CDR3 region has the DNA TGTGCCAGCAGCCAAGATCCCCGCAATGAGCAGTTCTTC. It is translated as CASSQDPRNEQFF.

V gene TRBV9 combines with J gene TRBJ2-2, with 10 positions matching TRBD2. Germline V gene data show CDR1 as SGDLS and CDR2 as YYNGEE. The V and J ends lost 2 bases and 8 bases, in that order; junction bases with no gene match: 9. CDR3 length equals 16 residues. The CDR3 DNA follows: TGTGCCAGCAGCGTGGTGCTAGCGGGAGCCGGTGGGGAGCTGTTTTTT. As protein: CASSVVLAGAGGELFF.

The sample holds a few counts of this clone. The rearrangement uses TRBV6-5 and TRBJ1-2; TRBD1 aligns across 8 bases. The germline CDR1 and CDR2 sequences are MNHEY and SVGAGI. CDR3 length equals 14 residues. With 5 bases clipped from V and 7 bases from J, the junction kept 9 bases outside the gene matches. Here the CDR3 reads CASSPHPTGVGYTF. CDR3 nucleotide sequence: TGTGCCAGCAGTCCACACCCGACAGGGGTTGGCTACACCTTC.

This chain joins TRBV7-6 and TRBJ1-3, with no clear D. V shed 2 bases and J shed 4 bases, with 9 bases lying between them. Germline V gene sequence: CDR1 SGHVS, CDR2 FNYEAQ. This CDR3 has 14 residues. The CDR3 sequence: CASSLLAGGNTIYF. The CDR3, as DNA: TGTGCCAGCAGCTTATTAGCCGGCGGAAACACCATATATTTT.

The chain joins TRBV18 to TRBJ1-2; 8 nucleotides align to TRBD1. There are 13 residues in the CDR3. Trimming removed 3 bases from V and 8 bases from J; junction bases left unmatched: 5. Per the germline V gene, CDR1 is KGHSH and CDR2 is LQKENI. CDR3 protein: CASSPDRGAGYTF. In nucleotides, the CDR3 is TGTGCCAGCTCACCCGACAGGGGCGCCGGCTACACCTTC.

The V call is TRBV19, the J call TRBJ1-2, with D unclear. Per germline, CDR1 LNHDA and CDR2 SQIVND (reference sequence). Trimming took 7 bases from V and 7 from J, leaving 16 bases between them. This CDR3 has 13 residues. In DNA, the CDR3 is TGTGCCAGTACCCCGGGAGGTTTGGTTGGCTACACCTTC. This translates into CASTPGGLVGYTF.

V usage is TRBV6-1 and J usage is TRBJ1-1; possibly TRBD1 for D (5 bases). This CDR3 comprises 14 residues. Germline loops: CDR1 MNHNS, CDR2 SASEGT. The V and J ends lost 8 bases and 1 base respectively, with 14 bases between them. CDR3: CASPQERGNTEAFF. The CDR3 DNA reads TGTGCCAGCCCCCAGGAAAGGGGGAACACTGAAGCTTTCTTT.

This clone was seen just once. The genes are TRBV11-2 and TRBJ1-1; possibly TRBD1 for D (6 bases). Trimming removed 2 bases from V and 1 base from J, with 11 bases in between. CDR3 length: 15 amino acids. Germline CDR1 is SGHAT and CDR2 is FQNNGV. CDR3 DNA sequence: TGTGCCAGCAGCTTACTGGGACACCCGAACACTGAAGCTTTCTTT. Amino acid sequence: CASSLLGHPNTEAFF.

As regards this clone: A junction end diverges from the germline sequence, so it may reflect a read error. This specimen includes other DNA sequences encoding the same CDR3. V and J are TRBV7-9 and TRBJ1-5; TRBD1 is a possible D gene (6 bases). CDR1 is SEHNR and CDR2 is FQNEAQ in the germline V gene (reference sequence). This CDR3 has 12 residues. For the CDR3, the DNA is TGTTCCAGCAGCTTAGGGGGGGAGCCCCAGCATTTT. Amino acid sequence: CSSSLGGEPQHF. Full variable domain (missing parts from reference TRBV7-9 and TRBJ1-5): DTGVSQNPRHKITKRGQNVTFRCDPISEHNRLYWYRQTLGQGPEFLTYFQNEAQLEKSRLLSDRFSAERPKGSFSTLEIQRTEQGDSAMYLCSSSLGGEPQHFGDGTRLSIL.

V and J are TRBV15 and TRBJ1-2, with D maybe TRBD1 (6 bases). The germline V gene has CDR1 LNHNV and CDR2 YYDKDF (reference sequence). V was clipped by 0 bases and J by 3 bases, with 17 bases between them. The CDR3 covers 17 residues. The DNA for the CDR3 is TGTGCCACCAGCAGAGAAGGGGGAGCGACCCTTTACTATGGCTACACCTTC. Translated, it gives CATSREGGATLYYGYTF.

The CDR3, as DNA: TGCGCCAGCAGCTATGGGGGAGGGTATCCCCTCGCCGGGGAGCTGTTTTTT. This sequence encodes CASSYGGGYPLAGELFF. The V gene is TRBV5-1, the J gene TRBJ2-2; 7 bases map to TRBD2. This CDR3 comprises 17 residues. With V trimmed by 3 bases and J by 6 bases, 14 bases remained unmatched. Germline CDR1 and CDR2: SGHRS and YFSETQ.

The chain couples TRBV6-5 to TRBJ1-1; a weak D match, TRBD1 (5 bases). The CDR3 covers 13 residues. Trimming stripped 5 bases from V and 6 bases from J, with 13 bases between. Germline V gene data show CDR1 as MNHEY and CDR2 as SVGAGI. The CDR3 sequence: CASSPPQGSEAFF. CDR3 nucleotides: TGTGCCAGCAGTCCCCCCCAGGGCTCTGAAGCTTTCTTT.

The J gene is TRBJ2-6, the V gene TRBV5-1; 9 bases fit TRBD2. Trimming removed 0 bases from V and 0 bases from J; junction bases left unmatched: 1. The CDR3 totals 17 residues. Germline V CDR1 and CDR2: SGHRS, YFSETQ. The CDR3 DNA reads TGCGCCAGCAGCTTGGAACTAGCGGGCTCTGGGGCCAACGTCCTGACTTTC. Translation gives CASSLELAGSGANVLTF.

This clone was observed once. This chain links TRBV15 with TRBJ1-2, with TRBD1 matching over 8 bases. J was trimmed by 6 bases and V by 2 bases; bases with no gene match: 5. This CDR3 region has 14 residues. Germline assignment: CDR1 LNHNV and CDR2 YYDKDF (reference sequence). The CDR3 reads CATSRPGTGHGYTF. DNA of the CDR3: TGTGCCACCAGCAGACCCGGGACAGGCCATGGCTACACCTTC.

This clone was counted a single time. This chain uses TRBV9 with TRBJ2-3; 7 nucleotides agree with TRBD1. Germline CDR1 is SGDLS and CDR2 is YYNGEE. The CDR3 consists of 15 residues. Trimming took 0 bases from V and 0 from J; bases not matched to a gene: 1. CDR3: CASSVAGQSTDTQYF. As DNA, the CDR3 is TGTGCCAGCAGCGTAGCGGGACAGAGCACAGATACGCAGTATTTT.

The chain employs TRBV5-1 and TRBJ2-1; TRBD2 aligns across 10 bases. V shed 0 bases and J 0 bases; nucleotides not matched to a gene: 6. This CDR3 region has 18 residues. The V gene's germline CDR1 is SGHRS and CDR2 YFSETQ. CDR3 DNA: TGCGCCAGCAGCTTGGGACTAGCGGGCGCTAGCTCCTACAATGAGCAGTTCTTC. Its protein product is CASSLGLAGASSYNEQFF. Complete variable domain (other parts from reference TRBV5-1 and TRBJ2-1): KAGVTQTPRYLIKTRGQQVTLSCSPISGHRSVSWYQQTPGQGLQFLFEYFSETQRNKGNFPGRFSGRQFSNSRSEMNVSTLELGDSALYLCASSLGLAGASSYNEQFFGPGTRLTVL.

For this clone: The germline gene is not matched at one end of the junction; a read error may be the cause. This sequence joins TRBV7-9 and TRBJ1-1; D possibly corresponds to TRBD1 (6 bases). Germline V gene data show CDR1 as SEHNR and CDR2 as FQNEAQ (reference sequence). This CDR3 spans 14 amino acids. The CDR3 nucleotides are TGTTCCAGCAGCCAACAGGGAGGGTTCACTGAAGCTTTCTTT. Translation: CSSSQQGGFTEAFF.